Each of the 17 T cell receptor beta chains below was sequenced from the same sample in a study of blood T cell repertoires in COVID-19 (dated by TCRdb to the early 2020s). The library was obtained by the immunoSEQ multiplex PCR assay. TCRdb took over this immuneACCESS table, retaining in-frame rearrangements with V and J assigned. Such tables are incomplete; in checked studies, under half of the missing clones stem from an unresolved V gene, and the remainder is unexplained. In this sample the table shows tens of thousands of clones, approximately 86% of which occur a single time. The ten largest clones represent approximately 5% of the sample. Sequenced: peripheral blood. These receptors were collected from a man between 50 and 59 years old with active COVID-19.

This chain joins TRBV7-9 and TRBJ1-4; tentatively, D is TRBD1 (5 bases). V dropped 1 base and J dropped 4 bases, with 7 bases sitting between them. CDR3 length equals 14 residues. Germline assignment: CDR1 SEHNR and CDR2 FQNEAQ (reference sequence). CDR3 nucleotide sequence: TGTGCCAGCAGCTTAGGCCAGGGTAATGAAAAACTGTTTTTT. Its translation is CASSLGQGNEKLFF.

The V and J genes are TRBV2 and TRBJ2-3, with 8 bases fitting TRBD1. The CDR3 runs 16 residues. Germline V lookup: CDR1 SNHLY, CDR2 FYNNEI. J was trimmed by 3 bases and V by 2 bases; bases with no gene match: 7. The CDR3 region is CASSEWPGGETDTQYF. In nucleotides, the CDR3 is TGTGCCAGCAGTGAATGGCCAGGGGGCGAAACAGATACGCAGTATTTT.

V gene TRBV5-1 combines with J gene TRBJ2-2; TRBD1 matches 7 bases. The germline CDR1 and CDR2 sequences are SGHRS and YFSETQ. The CDR3 length is 15 residues. With V trimmed by 0 bases and J by 3 bases, 2 bases remained unmatched. The CDR3 here is CASSLGQGDTGELFF. CDR3 DNA sequence: TGCGCCAGCAGCTTGGGCCAGGGGGACACCGGGGAGCTGTTTTTT. Complete variable domain (other parts from reference TRBV5-1 and TRBJ2-2): KAGVTQTPRYLIKTRGQQVTLSCSPISGHRSVSWYQQTPGQGLQFLFEYFSETQRNKGNFPGRFSGRQFSNSRSEMNVSTLELGDSALYLCASSLGQGDTGELFFGEGSRLTVL.

The genes are TRBV5-1 and TRBJ2-1; 10 nucleotides align to TRBD2. The CDR3 runs to 17 residues. Germline V CDR1 and CDR2: SGHRS, YFSETQ. V was clipped by 4 bases and J by 7 bases; unmatched bases: 14. CDR3 region: CASSLGLAGVRRNEQFF. The CDR3 region has the DNA TGCGCCAGCAGCCTAGGGCTAGCGGGGGTCCGACGGAATGAGCAGTTCTTC.

The gene calls are TRBV10-1 and TRBJ2-7; possible D gene TRBD2, 5 bases. CDR1 and CDR2 from the germline V gene are WNHNN and SYGVQD (reference sequence). There are 12 residues in the CDR3. V gave up 6 bases and J gave up 6 bases, with 12 bases separating them. The CDR3 nucleotides are TGCGCCAGCAGCTCAGGACGGGGCGAGCAGTACTTC. This gives the protein CASSSGRGEQYF.

For the CDR3, the DNA is TGTGCCAGCAGCTTAGAACAGGCGACTGAAGCTTTCTTT. Protein sequence: CASSLEQATEAFF. The chain employs TRBV7-9 and TRBJ1-1, with D perhaps TRBD1 (5 bases). CDR1 and CDR2 (germline): SEHNR, FQNEAQ (reference sequence). The CDR3 loop spans 13 amino acids. V gave up 1 base and J gave up 5 bases, with 8 bases separating them.

The chain joins TRBV12-5 to TRBJ1-6; tentatively, D is TRBD1 (5 bases). Per germline, CDR1 LGHNT and CDR2 FRNRAP. The length of the CDR3 is 18 residues. With 3 bases removed from V and 1 base from J, the gap between germline ends came to 16 bases. The CDR3 here is CASGLKVTGGSYNSPLHF. The CDR3 DNA reads TGTGCTAGTGGTTTAAAGGTAACGGGGGGTTCCTATAATTCACCCCTCCACTTT.

This clone was counted once. The chain links TRBV12-5 to TRBJ2-6; 10 positions match TRBD1. The germline gives CDR1 LGHNT, CDR2 FRNRAP. V shed 6 bases and J 4 bases; nucleotides not matched to a gene: 9. The CDR3 has 17 amino acids. CDR3: CASGPGQGNIGANVLTF. The CDR3 DNA reads as TGTGCTAGTGGACCGGGACAGGGGAATATAGGGGCCAACGTCCTGACTTTC.

J is TRBJ2-7 and V is TRBV6-5; 13 bases map to TRBD2. The CDR3 runs to 14 residues. Germline loops: CDR1 MNHEY, CDR2 SVGAGI. V was pared by 6 bases and J by 7 bases, with 6 bases of the junction left unmatched. The CDR3, as DNA: TGTGCCAGCAGGCCTGGACTAGCGGGAGTTGAGCAGTACTTC. Encoded protein: CASRPGLAGVEQYF.

V and J are TRBV5-4 and TRBJ2-3; 7 bases align to TRBD2. CDR1 SGHNT and CDR2 YYREEE come from the germline V gene (reference sequence). This CDR3 comprises 16 residues. Trimming took 0 bases from V and 1 from J; bases not matched to a gene: 5. DNA for the CDR3: TGTGCCAGCAGCTTGGCCCGGGGGAGGGGCACAGATACGCAGTATTTT. Translation gives CASSLARGRGTDTQYF. The full variable domain, completed using reference TRBV5-4 and TRBJ2-3, is ETGVTQSPTHLIKTRGQQVTLRCSSQSGHNTVSWYQQALGQGPQFIFQYYREEENGRGNFPPRFSGLQFPNYSSELNVNALELDDSALYLCASSLARGRGTDTQYFGPGTRLTVL.

Written as DNA, the CDR3 is TGTGCCAGCAGCCCAGGGACAGGGGGTTACAATGAGCAGTTCTTC. Translating gives CASSPGTGGYNEQFF. The chain has TRBV7-9 and TRBJ2-1, with 11 bases that match TRBD1. From germline, CDR1 is SEHNR and CDR2 FQNEAQ (reference sequence). The CDR3 length is 15 residues. J was trimmed by 4 bases and V by 5 bases; bases with no gene match: 4.

The chain links TRBV5-1 to TRBJ2-7; TRBD1 is a possible D gene (6 bases). CDR1 and CDR2 (germline): SGHRS, YFSETQ. Trimming removed 5 bases from V and 3 bases from J, with 18 bases in between. The CDR3 contains 15 residues. CDR3 sequence: CASSPYQGLNYEQYF. The DNA of the CDR3 is TGCGCCAGCAGTCCGTACCAGGGGCTCAACTACGAGCAGTACTTC.

The CDR3 protein is CASSPGGRGARGPLHF. CDR3 nucleotide sequence: TGCGCCAGCAGCCCCGGTGGGAGGGGCGCGAGGGGTCCCCTCCACTTT. V and J are TRBV4-1 and TRBJ1-6, with a tentative D call TRBD1 (5 bases). CDR1 is MGHRA and CDR2 is YSYEKL in the germline V gene. Trimming removed 4 bases from V and 13 bases from J, with 23 bases in between. The CDR3 is 16 residues long.

The chain combines TRBV25-1 with TRBJ2-2; D is ambiguous. Germline loops: CDR1 MGHDK, CDR2 SYGVNS. This CDR3 is built from 12 residues. Trimming cost V 7 bases and J 2 bases, with 5 bases left between them. For the CDR3, the DNA is TGTGCCAGCACTCTAAACACCGGGGAGCTGTTTTTT. It encodes CASTLNTGELFF.

This chain uses TRBV28 with TRBJ2-1; D remains ambiguous. This CDR3 spans 11 amino acids. Deletions cut 6 bases from V and 15 bases from J, with 15 bases between. Germline CDR1 reads MDHEN; CDR2 reads SYDVKM. The CDR3 region has the DNA TGTGCCAGCAGCCTGACTGGTGTCCCGTTCTTC. It encodes CASSLTGVPFF. Using reference TRBV28 and TRBJ2-1 for the parts outside the CDR3, the full variable domain is DVKVTQSSRYLVKRTGEKVFLECVQDMDHENMFWYRQDPGLGLRLIYFSYDVKMKEKGDIPEGYSVSREKKERFSLILESASTNQTSMYLCASSLTGVPFFGPGTRLTVL.

This chain's CDR3 is CASSWGQDVSYEQYF. The CDR3 nucleotides read TGCGCCAGCAGCTGGGGACAGGATGTCTCCTACGAGCAGTACTTC. The J gene is TRBJ2-7, the V gene TRBV5-1; 8 nucleotides agree with TRBD1. The V segment lost 3 bases and the J segment 0 bases; nucleotides outside the gene matches: 5. This CDR3 is built from 15 residues. The germline gives CDR1 SGHRS, CDR2 YFSETQ. The whole variable domain, filled in from reference TRBV5-1 and TRBJ2-7, reads KAGVTQTPRYLIKTRGQQVTLSCSPISGHRSVSWYQQTPGQGLQFLFEYFSETQRNKGNFPGRFSGRQFSNSRSEMNVSTLELGDSALYLCASSWGQDVSYEQYFGPGTRLTVT.

The genes are TRBV4-1 and TRBJ1-3; D remains unclear. V gave up 4 bases and J gave up 2 bases, with 3 bases separating them. Germline CDR1 MGHRA, CDR2 YSYEKL. This CDR3 is 12 amino acids long. CDR3 nucleotide sequence: TGCGCCAGCAGCCCCACTGGAAACACCATATATTTT. Translated, it gives CASSPTGNTIYF.